This T cell receptor (beta chain) was captured by sequencing in a study of CD4 and CD8 cells across lung adenocarcinoma regions. Localized lung adenocarcinoma, a non-small cell lung cancer, affected the donors. TCRdb re-called the PCR reads through MiXCR, storing one row per CDR3 protein. The data hold 13,000 or so distinct CDR3 sequences, with around 50% observed a single time. Looked up from germline, CDR1 is MNHEY and CDR2 is SVGAGI. V shed 2 bases, J shed 5 bases, and the junction held 6 bases outside the gene matches. CDR3 length: 16 residues. The source material was CD8+ T cells from the margin of a lung tumor. The rearrangement uses TRBV6-5 and TRBJ2-2, with 9 bases lining up with TRBD2. The clonotype was recovered from a male donor with lung adenocarcinoma. The CD4 and CD8 labels of this study may be unreliable. CDR3 region: CASSYRVSGSTGELFF. Here the CDR3 DNA reads TGTGCCAGCAGTTACAGGGTTAGCGGGAGTACCGGGGAGCTGTTTTTT.